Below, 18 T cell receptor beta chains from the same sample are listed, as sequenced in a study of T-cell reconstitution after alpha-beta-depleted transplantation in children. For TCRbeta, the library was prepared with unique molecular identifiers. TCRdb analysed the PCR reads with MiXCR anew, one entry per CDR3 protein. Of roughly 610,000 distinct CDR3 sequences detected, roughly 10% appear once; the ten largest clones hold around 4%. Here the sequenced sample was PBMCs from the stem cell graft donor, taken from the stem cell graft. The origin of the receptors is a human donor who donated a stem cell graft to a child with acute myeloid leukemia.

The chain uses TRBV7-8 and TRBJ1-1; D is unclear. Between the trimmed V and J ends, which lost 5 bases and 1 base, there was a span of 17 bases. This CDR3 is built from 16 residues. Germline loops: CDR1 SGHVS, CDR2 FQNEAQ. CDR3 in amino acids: CASSQNPRPGNTEAFF. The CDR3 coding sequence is TGTGCCAGCAGCCAGAACCCCCGCCCCGGGAACACTGAAGCTTTCTTT.

The CDR3: CASSGAQSSYNEQFF. CDR3 DNA: TGCGCCAGCAGCGGAGCCCAAAGCTCCTACAATGAGCAGTTCTTC. The chain couples TRBV10-2 to TRBJ2-1; D ambiguous. V gave up 6 bases and J gave up 0 bases, with 12 bases separating them. CDR3 size: 15 residues. Germline CDR1 and CDR2: WSHSY and SAAADI.

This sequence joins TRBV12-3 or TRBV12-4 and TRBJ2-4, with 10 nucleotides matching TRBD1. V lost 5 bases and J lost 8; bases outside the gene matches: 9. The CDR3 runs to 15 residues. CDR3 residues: CASSPQTGGKYIQYF. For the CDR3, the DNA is TGTGCCAGCAGTCCCCAGACAGGGGGCAAGTACATTCAGTACTTC.

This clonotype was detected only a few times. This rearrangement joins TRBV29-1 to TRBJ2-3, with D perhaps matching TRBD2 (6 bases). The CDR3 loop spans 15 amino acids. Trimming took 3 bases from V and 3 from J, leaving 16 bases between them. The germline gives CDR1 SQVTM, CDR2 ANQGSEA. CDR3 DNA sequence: TGCAGCGTTGAGTGGCGGGGTGGAACGACAGATACGCAGTATTTT. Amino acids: CSVEWRGGTTDTQYF.

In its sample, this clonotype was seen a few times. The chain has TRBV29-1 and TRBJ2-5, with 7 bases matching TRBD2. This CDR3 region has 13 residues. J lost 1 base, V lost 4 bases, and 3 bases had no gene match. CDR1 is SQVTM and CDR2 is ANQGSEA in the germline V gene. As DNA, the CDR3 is TGCAGCGTTGGAGCGGGACCCCAAGAGACCCAGTACTTC. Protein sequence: CSVGAGPQETQYF.

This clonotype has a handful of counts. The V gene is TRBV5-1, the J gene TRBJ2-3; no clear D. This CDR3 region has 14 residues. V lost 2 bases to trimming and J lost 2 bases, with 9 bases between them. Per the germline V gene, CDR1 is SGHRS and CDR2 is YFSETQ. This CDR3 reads CASSFRADTDTQYF. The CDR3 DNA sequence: TGCGCCAGCAGCTTTCGGGCGGACACAGATACGCAGTATTTT.

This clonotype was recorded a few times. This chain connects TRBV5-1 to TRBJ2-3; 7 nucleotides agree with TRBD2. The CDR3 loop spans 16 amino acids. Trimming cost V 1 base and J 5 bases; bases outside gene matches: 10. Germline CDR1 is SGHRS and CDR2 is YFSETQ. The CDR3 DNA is TGCGCCAGCAGCTTGATGGAAGGCGGGAGACTAGATACGCAGTATTTT. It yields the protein CASSLMEGGRLDTQYF.

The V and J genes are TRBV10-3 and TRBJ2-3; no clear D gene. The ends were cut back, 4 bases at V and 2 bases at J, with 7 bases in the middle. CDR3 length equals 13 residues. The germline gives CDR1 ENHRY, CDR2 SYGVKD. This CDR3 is CAISAGFTDTQYF. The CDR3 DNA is TGTGCCATCAGTGCGGGCTTCACAGATACGCAGTATTTT.

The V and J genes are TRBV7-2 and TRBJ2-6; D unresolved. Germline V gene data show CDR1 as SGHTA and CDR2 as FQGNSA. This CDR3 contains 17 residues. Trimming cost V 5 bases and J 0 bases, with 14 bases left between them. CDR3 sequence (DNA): TGTGCCAGCAGCCCCAGTTACCGTTCCTCTGGGGCCAACGTCCTGACTTTC. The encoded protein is CASSPSYRSSGANVLTF.

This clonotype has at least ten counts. Here the CDR3 DNA reads TGTGCCAGCAGCCCAGGGGGCCTCTACGAGCAGTACTTC. Its translation: CASSPGGLYEQYF. J is TRBJ2-7 and V is TRBV7-2, with 8 bases lining up with TRBD1. This CDR3 has 13 residues. V was pared by 5 bases and J by 3 bases, with 3 bases of the junction left unmatched. The V gene's germline CDR1 is SGHTA and CDR2 FQGNSA.

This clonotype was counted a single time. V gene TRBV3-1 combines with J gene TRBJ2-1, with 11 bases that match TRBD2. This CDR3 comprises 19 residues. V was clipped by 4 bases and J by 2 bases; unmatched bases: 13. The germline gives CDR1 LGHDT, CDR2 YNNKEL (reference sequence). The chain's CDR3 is CASSPAGLAVGGTYNEQFF. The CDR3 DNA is TGTGCCAGCAGCCCGGCGGGACTAGCGGTGGGAGGGACCTACAATGAGCAGTTCTTC.

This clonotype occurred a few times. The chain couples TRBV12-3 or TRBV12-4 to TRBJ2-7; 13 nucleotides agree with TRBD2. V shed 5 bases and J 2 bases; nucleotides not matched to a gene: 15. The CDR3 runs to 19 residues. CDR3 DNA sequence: TGTGCCAGCAGTGACACAGGGGACCCCGGGACTAGCGGGACCTACGAGCAGTACTTC. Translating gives CASSDTGDPGTSGTYEQYF.

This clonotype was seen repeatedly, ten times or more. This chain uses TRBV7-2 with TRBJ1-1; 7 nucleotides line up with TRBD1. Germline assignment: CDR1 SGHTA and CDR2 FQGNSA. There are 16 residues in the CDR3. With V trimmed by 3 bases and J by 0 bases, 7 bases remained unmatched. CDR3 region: CASSFDRATMNTEAFF. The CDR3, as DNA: TGTGCCAGCAGCTTCGACAGGGCCACTATGAACACTGAAGCTTTCTTT.

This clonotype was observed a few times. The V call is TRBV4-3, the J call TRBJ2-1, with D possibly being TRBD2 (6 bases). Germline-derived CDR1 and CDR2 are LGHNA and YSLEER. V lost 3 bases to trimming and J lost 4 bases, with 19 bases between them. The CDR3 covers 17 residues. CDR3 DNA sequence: TGCGCCAGCAGCCATTCCCCGACTAGTGGTGGTTACAATGAGCAGTTCTTC. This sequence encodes CASSHSPTSGGYNEQFF.

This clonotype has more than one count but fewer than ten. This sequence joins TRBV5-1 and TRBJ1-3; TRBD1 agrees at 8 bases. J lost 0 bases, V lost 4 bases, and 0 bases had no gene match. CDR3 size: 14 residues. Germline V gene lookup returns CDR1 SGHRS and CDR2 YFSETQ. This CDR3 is CASSTGGSGNTIYF. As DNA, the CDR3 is TGCGCCAGCAGCACAGGGGGCTCTGGAAACACCATATATTTT.

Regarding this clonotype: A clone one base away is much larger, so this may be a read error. CDR3 in DNA: TGTGCCACCAGCAGAGATAAGTGGACAGACCCGAACGAAAACATTCAGTACTTC. As protein: CATSRDKWTDPNENIQYF. The chain couples TRBV15 to TRBJ2-4; D is perhaps TRBD1 (6 bases). The V and J ends lost 0 bases and 5 bases respectively, with 20 bases between them. The germline V gene has CDR1 LNHNV and CDR2 YYDKDF (reference sequence). The CDR3 consists of 18 residues.

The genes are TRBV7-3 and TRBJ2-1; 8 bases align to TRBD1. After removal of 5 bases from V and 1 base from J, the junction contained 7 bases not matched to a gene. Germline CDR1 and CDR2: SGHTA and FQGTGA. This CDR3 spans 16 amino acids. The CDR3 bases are TGTGCCAGCAGCCCCCGACAGGGGCGATCCTACAATGAGCAGTTCTTC. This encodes CASSPRQGRSYNEQFF.

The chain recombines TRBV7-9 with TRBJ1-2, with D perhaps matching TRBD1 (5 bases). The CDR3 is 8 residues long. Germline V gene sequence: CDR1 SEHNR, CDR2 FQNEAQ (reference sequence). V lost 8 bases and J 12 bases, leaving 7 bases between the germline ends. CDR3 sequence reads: CASGTDTF. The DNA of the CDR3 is TGTGCCAGCGGGACTGACACCTTC.